This is a list of T cell receptor beta chains from one sample in a study of cytomegalovirus exposure and HLA in healthy donors. The protocol was immunoSEQ multiplex PCR, while the TCRdb copy is restricted to in-frame clones and leaves out a portion. The sample table sets out over 100,000 clones. The sequenced material came from PBMCs. The receptors come from a woman between 35 and 50 years old in good health and CMV-seropositive. Each CDR3 is given with its conserved first and last residue. D genes are given only for firm matches.

J	D	V	CDR3
TRBJ2-3	TRBD2	TRBV27	CASSLSGLATTDTQYF
TRBJ2-1	.	TRBV27	CASSSHPLDRWTGHNEQFF
TRBJ2-7	TRBD2	TRBV6-6	CASRSTSGSSYEQYF
TRBJ2-7	.	TRBV29-1	CSVELSSYEQYF
TRBJ2-7	TRBD2	TRBV7-9	CASSFGLATAPEYF
TRBJ2-7	.	TRBV27	CASSLTGFNEQYF
TRBJ2-7	TRBD2	TRBV11-3	CASSRGGDEQYF
TRBJ1-5	.	TRBV18	CASSPRQGGYQPQHF
TRBJ1-3	.	TRBV5-1	CASSLAPGNTIYF
TRBJ2-3	TRBD1	TRBV28	CASSYTGTGGTDTQYF
TRBJ2-7	.	TRBV5-1	CASSLGSAYEQYF
TRBJ1-2	TRBD1	TRBV10-2	CASREQGVYGYTF
TRBJ1-1	TRBD1	TRBV7-9	CASRPQGTNTEAFF
TRBJ2-1	TRBD2	TRBV19	CARFWTSGRNNEQFF
TRBJ2-7	TRBD2	TRBV19	CASARGVSYEQYF
TRBJ2-3	.	TRBV5-4	CASSPDPGTSTDTQYF